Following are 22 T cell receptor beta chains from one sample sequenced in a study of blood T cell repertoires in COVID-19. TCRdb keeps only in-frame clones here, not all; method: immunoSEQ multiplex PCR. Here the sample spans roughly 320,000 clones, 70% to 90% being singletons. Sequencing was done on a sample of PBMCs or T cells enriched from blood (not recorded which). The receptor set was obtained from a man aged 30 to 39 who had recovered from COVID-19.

CDR3 protein: CASSRTYRGEDTQYF. In DNA form, the CDR3 reads TGCGCCAGCAGCAGAACTTACAGGGGCGAGGATACGCAGTATTTT. The gene calls are TRBV5-1 and TRBJ2-3; 7 positions match TRBD1. The V gene end was trimmed by 4 bases and the J gene end by 6 bases; junction bases not matched to a gene: 11. The length of the CDR3 is 15 residues. Germline loops: CDR1 SGHRS, CDR2 YFSETQ.

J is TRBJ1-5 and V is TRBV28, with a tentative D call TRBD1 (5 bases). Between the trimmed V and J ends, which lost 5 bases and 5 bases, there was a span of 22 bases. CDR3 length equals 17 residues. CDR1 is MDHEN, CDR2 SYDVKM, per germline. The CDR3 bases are TGTGCCAGCAGTCCTACCCAGGGTTTAGTGTTTGATCAGCCCCAGCATTTT. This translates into CASSPTQGLVFDQPQHF.

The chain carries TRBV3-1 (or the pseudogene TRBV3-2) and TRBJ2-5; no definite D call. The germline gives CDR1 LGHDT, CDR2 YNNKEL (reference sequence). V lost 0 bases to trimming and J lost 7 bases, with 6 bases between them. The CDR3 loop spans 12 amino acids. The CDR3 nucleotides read TGTGCCAGCAGCCAAGATAGCAGGACCCAGTACTTC. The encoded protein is CASSQDSRTQYF.

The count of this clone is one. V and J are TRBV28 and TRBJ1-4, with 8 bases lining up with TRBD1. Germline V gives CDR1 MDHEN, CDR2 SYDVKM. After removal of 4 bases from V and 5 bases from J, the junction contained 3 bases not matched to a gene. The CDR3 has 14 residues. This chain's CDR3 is CASSSGQENEKLFF. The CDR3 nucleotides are TGTGCCAGCAGTTCGGGACAGGAGAATGAAAAACTGTTTTTT.

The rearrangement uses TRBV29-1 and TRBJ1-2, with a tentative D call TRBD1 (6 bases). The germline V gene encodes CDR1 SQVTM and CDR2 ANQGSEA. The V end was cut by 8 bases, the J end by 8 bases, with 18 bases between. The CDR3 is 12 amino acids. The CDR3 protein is CSTAGGARGYTF. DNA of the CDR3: TGCAGCACCGCGGGGGGGGCGCGAGGCTACACCTTC.

The CDR3 region is CASSISTIGQGGSYEQYF. The CDR3 region has the DNA TGTGCCAGTAGTATATCCACAATCGGACAGGGAGGATCCTACGAGCAGTACTTC. V is TRBV19 and J is TRBJ2-7; the match to TRBD1 covers 8 bases. Germline V gene sequence: CDR1 LNHDA, CDR2 SQIVND (reference sequence). This CDR3 region has 18 residues. With 2 bases clipped from V and 1 base from J, the junction kept 13 bases outside the gene matches.

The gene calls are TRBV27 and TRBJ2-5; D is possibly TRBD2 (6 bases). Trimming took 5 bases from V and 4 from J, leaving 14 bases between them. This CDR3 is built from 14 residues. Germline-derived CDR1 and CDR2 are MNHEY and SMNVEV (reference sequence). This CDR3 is CASSRGRRGETQYF. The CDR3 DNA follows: TGTGCCAGCAGTAGGGGACGGAGGGGAGAGACCCAGTACTTC.

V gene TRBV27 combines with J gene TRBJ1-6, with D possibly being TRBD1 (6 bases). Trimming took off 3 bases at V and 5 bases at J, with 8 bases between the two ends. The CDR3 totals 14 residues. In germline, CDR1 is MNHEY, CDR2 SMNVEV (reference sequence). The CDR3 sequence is CASSFYRDNSPLHF. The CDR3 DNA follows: TGTGCCAGCAGTTTTTACAGGGATAATTCACCCCTCCACTTT.

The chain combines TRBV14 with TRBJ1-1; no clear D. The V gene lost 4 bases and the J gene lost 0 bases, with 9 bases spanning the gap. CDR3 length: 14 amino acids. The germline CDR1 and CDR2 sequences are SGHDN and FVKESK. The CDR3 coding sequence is TGTGCCAGCAGCCGACCGGGAATGAACACTGAAGCTTTCTTT. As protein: CASSRPGMNTEAFF.

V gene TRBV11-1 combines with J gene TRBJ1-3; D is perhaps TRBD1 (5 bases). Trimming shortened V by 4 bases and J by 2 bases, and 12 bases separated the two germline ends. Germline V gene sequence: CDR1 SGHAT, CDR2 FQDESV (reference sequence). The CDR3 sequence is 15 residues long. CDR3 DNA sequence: TGTGCCAGCAGCTACCGTCAAGGGGCTGGAAACACCATATATTTT. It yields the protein CASSYRQGAGNTIYF.

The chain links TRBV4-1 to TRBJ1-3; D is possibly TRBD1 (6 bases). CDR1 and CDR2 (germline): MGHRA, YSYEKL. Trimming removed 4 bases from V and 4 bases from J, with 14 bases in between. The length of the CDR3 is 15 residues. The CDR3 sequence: CASSRLTGSGNTIYF. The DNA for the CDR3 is TGCGCCAGCAGCCGCCTCACAGGGTCGGGAAACACCATATATTTT.

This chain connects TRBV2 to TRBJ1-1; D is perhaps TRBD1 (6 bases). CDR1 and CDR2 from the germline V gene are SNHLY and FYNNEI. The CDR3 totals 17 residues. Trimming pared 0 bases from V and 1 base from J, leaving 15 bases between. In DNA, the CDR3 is TGTGCCAGCAGTGAAGCTAAGGGGGGGGACGCGAACACTGAAGCTTTCTTT. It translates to CASSEAKGGDANTEAFF.

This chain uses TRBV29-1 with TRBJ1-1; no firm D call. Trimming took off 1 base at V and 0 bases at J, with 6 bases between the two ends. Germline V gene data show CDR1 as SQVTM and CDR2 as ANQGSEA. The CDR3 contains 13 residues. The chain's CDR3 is CSVEGYMNTEAFF. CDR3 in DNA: TGCAGCGTTGAAGGTTACATGAACACTGAAGCTTTCTTT.

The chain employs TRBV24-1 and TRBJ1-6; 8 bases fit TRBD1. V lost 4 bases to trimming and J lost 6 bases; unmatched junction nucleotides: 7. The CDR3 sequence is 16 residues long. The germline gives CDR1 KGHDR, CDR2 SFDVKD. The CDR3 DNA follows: TGTGCCACCAGTGAGAAGACAGGGGAACGTAATTCACCCCTCCACTTT. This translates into CATSEKTGERNSPLHF.

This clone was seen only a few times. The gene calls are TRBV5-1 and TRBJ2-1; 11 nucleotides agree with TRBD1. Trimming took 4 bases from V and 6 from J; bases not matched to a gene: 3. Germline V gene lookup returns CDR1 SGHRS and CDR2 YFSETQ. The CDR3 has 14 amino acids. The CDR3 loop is CASSPGTGGNEQFF. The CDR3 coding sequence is TGCGCCAGCAGCCCCGGGACAGGGGGCAATGAGCAGTTCTTC.

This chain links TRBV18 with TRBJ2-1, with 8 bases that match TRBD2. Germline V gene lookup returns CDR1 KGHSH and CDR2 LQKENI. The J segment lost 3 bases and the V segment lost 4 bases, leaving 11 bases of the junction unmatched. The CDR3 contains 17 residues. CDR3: CASSLSTGSGVYNEQFF. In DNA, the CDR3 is TGTGCCAGCTCACTCTCGACCGGTAGCGGGGTCTACAATGAGCAGTTCTTC.

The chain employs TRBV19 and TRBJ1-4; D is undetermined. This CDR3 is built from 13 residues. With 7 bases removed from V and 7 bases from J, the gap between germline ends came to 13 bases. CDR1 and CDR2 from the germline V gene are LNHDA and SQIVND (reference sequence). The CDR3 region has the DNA TGTGCCAGTAACGAGGGAGTCGGTGAAAAACTGTTTTTT. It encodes CASNEGVGEKLFF.

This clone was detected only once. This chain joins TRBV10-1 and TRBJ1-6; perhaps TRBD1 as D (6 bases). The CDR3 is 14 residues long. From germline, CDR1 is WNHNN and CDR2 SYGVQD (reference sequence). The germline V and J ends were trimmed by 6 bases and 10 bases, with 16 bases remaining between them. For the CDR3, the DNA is TGCGCCAGCAGCCGTACAGGGTTTGGATCACCCCTCCACTTT. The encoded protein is CASSRTGFGSPLHF.

The CDR3 spells CASSPVRRGQVDTQYF. The CDR3 nucleotides are TGTGCCAGCAGTCCTGTTCGCAGGGGGCAGGTAGATACGCAGTATTTT. V is TRBV25-1 and J is TRBJ2-3; 8 nucleotides agree with TRBD1. This CDR3 has 16 residues. Germline CDR1 and CDR2: MGHDK and SYGVNS. V lost 5 bases to trimming and J lost 5 bases; unmatched junction nucleotides: 12.

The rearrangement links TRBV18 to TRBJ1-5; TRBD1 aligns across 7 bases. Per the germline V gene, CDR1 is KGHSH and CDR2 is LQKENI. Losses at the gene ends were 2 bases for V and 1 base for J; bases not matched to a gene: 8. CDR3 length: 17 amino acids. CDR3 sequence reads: CASSPSTGLRSNQPQHF. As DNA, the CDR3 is TGTGCCAGCTCACCATCGACAGGGCTGCGGAGCAATCAGCCCCAGCATTTT.

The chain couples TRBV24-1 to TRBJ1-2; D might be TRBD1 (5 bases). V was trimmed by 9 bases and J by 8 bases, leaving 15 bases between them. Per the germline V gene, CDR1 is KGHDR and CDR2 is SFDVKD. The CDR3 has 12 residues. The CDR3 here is CATVDTVGGYTF. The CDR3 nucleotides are TGTGCCACCGTGGACACCGTCGGGGGCTACACCTTC.

CDR3: CASSEKPQGGGAFF. The CDR3 DNA sequence: TGCGCCAGCAGTGAGAAGCCCCAAGGGGGGGGAGCTTTCTTT. The chain couples TRBV10-2 to TRBJ1-1; D possibly corresponds to TRBD1 (6 bases). The germline gives CDR1 WSHSY, CDR2 SAAADI. Between the trimmed V and J ends, which lost 2 bases and 10 bases, there was a span of 17 bases. The CDR3 is 14 amino acids.